This T cell receptor beta chain comes out of a study of neoadjuvant anti-PD-1 for oral cavity cancer. Study at large: Patients without progression received a fourth nivolumab dose around day 43, then surgical resection on days 50-56.

In germline, CDR1 is MNHEY, CDR2 SVGAGI. The CDR3 consists of 15 residues. Losses at the gene ends were 6 bases for V and 0 bases for J; bases not matched to a gene: 2. Assay used: immunoSEQ multiplex PCR; TCRdb lists only in-frame clones, some missing. The profile covers tens of thousands of clones, with under 85% appearing a single time and 2.5% to 3% taken by the ten largest. Only one count was recorded for this clone. The source of this sequence is a person aged 40 to 85 with oral cavity squamous cell carcinoma. The sample in question was PBMCs, obtained before nivolumab (anti-PD-1) treatment. The chain is built from TRBV6-5 and TRBJ2-2, with 9 bases identical to TRBD2. The CDR3 sequence: CASRVAGANTGELFF. As DNA, the CDR3 is TGTGCCAGCAGGGTAGCGGGAGCGAACACCGGGGAGCTGTTTTTT.